The rows below give T cell receptor beta chains drawn from one sample of a study of T cells in Graves' hyperthyroidism and ophthalmopathy. MiXCR, run by TCRdb on the multiplex PCR reads, gives a single entry per CDR3 protein. The repertoire holds 650,000 to 850,000 distinct CDR3 sequences, with around 19% as singletons. Sequencing input: blood. The receptors stem from a woman aged 45-65 years with Graves' hyperthyroidism that later progressed to Graves' ophthalmopathy. Each CDR3 is given with its conserved first and last residue. A D gene is named only where the DNA matches it firmly. Clone size is given for some rows only: seen once, a few or many times, or a class if the clone is expanded.

v_gene	j_gene	abundance	d_gene	CDR3nt	CDR3aa
TRBV2	TRBJ1-1	many	NA	TGTGCCAGCAGTGTACACCCGAACACTGAAGCTTTCTTT	CASSVHPNTEAFF
TRBV9	TRBJ2-1	few	NA	TGTGCCAGCAGCCCGGGACATACCTACAATGAGCAGTTCTTC	CASSPGHTYNEQFF
TRBV30	TRBJ1-2	many	TRBD1	TGTGCCTGGATTACAGGGGGCGTCCATGGCTACACCTTC	CAWITGGVHGYTF
TRBV28	TRBJ2-3	NA	NA	TGTGCCAGCAACCGCCTTAGCACAGATACGCAGTATTTT	CASNRLSTDTQYF
TRBV27	TRBJ2-3	NA	NA	TGTGCCAGCAGTTTATCTGTAGGGGGGGGCTGGTTAGATACGCAGTATTTT	CASSLSVGGGWLDTQYF
TRBV5-4	TRBJ1-2	NA	TRBD1	TGTGCCAGCAGCTCCGACAGGGAAGTCTACACCTTC	CASSSDREVYTF
TRBV12-3/TRBV12-4	TRBJ2-1	many	TRBD2	TGTGCCAGCAGTGACCTAGCGGGGGGACCCTCCTCCTACAATGAGCAGTTCTTC	CASSDLAGGPSSYNEQFF
TRBV6-1	TRBJ1-5	NA	NA	TGTGCCAGCAGTGAAAAAGGGAATAGCGGCAATCAGCCCCAGCATTTT	CASSEKGNSGNQPQHF
TRBV6-5	TRBJ2-3	NA	TRBD2	TGTGCCAGCAGTTACTCAGACGGCGGGGGGGCCAGAGATACGCAGTATTTT	CASSYSDGGGARDTQYF
TRBV27	TRBJ2-3	many	TRBD2	TGTGCCAGCAAAAGCGGGGAGAACACAGATACGCAGTATTTT	CASKSGENTDTQYF
TRBV30	TRBJ1-2	many	TRBD1	TGTGCCTGGAGTACGCGACAGGGGGGCTGGTATGGCTACACCTTC	CAWSTRQGGWYGYTF
TRBV6-1	TRBJ1-5	few	NA	TGTGCCAGCAGTGAAATAAGTAATAGCAATCAGCCCCAGCATTTT	CASSEISNSNQPQHF
TRBV15	TRBJ2-4	NA	NA	TGTGCCACCAGCAGAGCCACGCGGGGGACAAAAAACATTCAGTACTTC	CATSRATRGTKNIQYF
TRBV2	TRBJ1-2	few	TRBD1	TGTGCCAGCAGTTTGTCCACCACATCAGGGGGCTATGGCTACACCTTC	CASSLSTTSGGYGYTF
TRBV24-1	TRBJ2-1	few	TRBD1	TGTGCCACCAGTGATTTTGGGACAGGTTACAATGAGCAGTTCTTC	CATSDFGTGYNEQFF
TRBV5-1	TRBJ2-2	few	TRBD1	TGCGCCAGCAGCTCAACAGGGGGATTGAACACCGGGGAGCTGTTTTTT	CASSSTGGLNTGELFF
TRBV9	TRBJ2-3	NA	NA	TGTGCCAGCAGCGTAACGCGACAGGAGATCACAGATACGCAGTATTTT	CASSVTRQEITDTQYF
TRBV7-9	TRBJ2-3	many	TRBD2	TGTGCCAGCAGCTTTACTAGCGGGGACACAGATACGCAGTATTTT	CASSFTSGDTDTQYF
TRBV10-3	TRBJ1-1	few	NA	TGTGCCATCAGTGTCCCGGGGGGAGATGAAGCTTTCTTT	CAISVPGGDEAFF
TRBV4-1	TRBJ2-5	few	NA	TGCGCCAGCAGCCAAGGCTTAGTGATAGAGACCCAGTACTTC	CASSQGLVIETQYF
TRBV7-2	TRBJ1-2	many	NA	TGTGCCAGCAGCCCGCAAGGGGGGGCCATCTATGGCTACACCTTC	CASSPQGGAIYGYTF
TRBV6-5	TRBJ2-3	many	TRBD2	TGTGCCAGCAGTTACGGGAGCGGGGGCGCCCCAGATACGCAGTATTTT	CASSYGSGGAPDTQYF
TRBV2	TRBJ1-1	many	NA	TGTGCCAGCACCCAGGGAGGGTTAACCAACACTGAAGCTTTCTTT	CASTQGGLTNTEAFF
TRBV12-3/TRBV12-4	TRBJ2-2	many	NA	TGTGCCAGCAGTTTAGGAGGGGTGAACACCGGGGAGCTGTTTTTT	CASSLGGVNTGELFF
TRBV7-9	TRBJ1-1	few	NA	TGTGCCAGCAGCCCAGGGATACCGAACACTGAAGCTTTCTTT	CASSPGIPNTEAFF
TRBV5-5	TRBJ1-5	NA	NA	TGTGCCAGCAGCTTGGATTTGTTGACTAGCAATCAGCCCCAGCATTTT	CASSLDLLTSNQPQHF
TRBV5-1	TRBJ2-7	many	TRBD1	TGCGCCAGCAGCTTGGAAGGACAGGGGAATCTCTACGAGCAGTACTTC	CASSLEGQGNLYEQYF
TRBV6-1	TRBJ1-1	NA	TRBD1	TGTGCCTCGGGGAGGGGGCCTAACACTGAAGCTTCCTTC	CASGRGPNTEASF
TRBV19	TRBJ1-2	NA	TRBD1	TGTGCCAGTAGGGTGGACAGGGCCGGAGGCTACACCTTC	CASRVDRAGGYTF
TRBV9	TRBJ1-5	NA	NA	TGTGCCAGTACCCGGGTCCCGGGCAATCAGCCCCGGCATTTT	CASTRVPGNQPRHF
TRBV11-2	TRBJ1-6	many	NA	TGTGCCAGCAGCGACCGTTGGCGCAGGGGCGGATCACCCCTCCACTTT	CASSDRWRRGGSPLHF
TRBV5-6	TRBJ1-5	NA	NA	TGTGCCAGCAGCTTGCCCAGCGGGCCCCAGCATTTT	CASSLPSGPQHF
TRBV5-4	TRBJ2-1	many	TRBD2	TGTGCCAGCAGTTTCAGCGGGGGGAGCTCCTACAATGAGCAGTTCTTC	CASSFSGGSSYNEQFF
TRBV19	TRBJ1-5	many	TRBD1	TGTGCCAGTCGAGAGAGGACAGGGAGCAATCAGCCCCAGCATTTT	CASRERTGSNQPQHF
TRBV30	TRBJ1-3	many	NA	TGTGCCTGGAAGGGTGGTGCCGGAAACACCATATATTTT	CAWKGGAGNTIYF
TRBV27	TRBJ2-5	few	NA	TGTGCCAGCAGTCCATCGATCGTGGCGGGGGCCGTCGAGGAGACCCAGTACTTC	CASSPSIVAGAVEETQYF
TRBV4-1	TRBJ2-2	NA	TRBD1	TGCGCCAGCAGCCAAGCGACAGGGGCCGGGGAGCTGTTTTTT	CASSQATGAGELFF
TRBV3-1	TRBJ1-2	many	TRBD1	TGTGCCAGCAGCCCAGGGACAGGGGAGCGTGGCTACACCTTC	CASSPGTGERGYTF
TRBV4-2	TRBJ1-1	few	TRBD1	TGTGCCAGCAGCCAACCGACAGGGTCGGTAGCTTTCTTT	CASSQPTGSVAFF
TRBV19	TRBJ1-1	NA	NA	TGTGCCAGTAGTATCCGGGGATCTGAAGCTTTCTTT	CASSIRGSEAFF
TRBV6-1	TRBJ1-1	NA	NA	TGTGCCAGCTGGGGAAGACCGAACACTGAAGCTTTCTTT	CASWGRPNTEAFF
TRBV7-9	TRBJ1-6	NA	NA	TGTGCCAGCAGCCCAGGAGGGACGGGGAATTCACCCCTCCACTTT	CASSPGGTGNSPLHF
TRBV20-1	TRBJ2-1	many	TRBD1	TGCAGTGCTAGAGCCATCCCCGGGACAGGGGCTGGCGATGAGCAGTTCTTC	CSARAIPGTGAGDEQFF
TRBV4-2	TRBJ1-2	NA	NA	TGTGCCAGCAGCCAAGATTCTTCCGGGGCCAGACATGGCTACACCTTC	CASSQDSSGARHGYTF
TRBV29-1	TRBJ1-4	few	TRBD1	TGCAGCGTTGCGACAGGGGCGGGAGAAAAACTGTTTTTT	CSVATGAGEKLFF
TRBV7-9	TRBJ1-1	NA	NA	TGTGCCAGCAGCTCCGCACGCCACCGGGGCAAAAACACTGAAGCTTTCTTT	CASSSARHRGKNTEAFF
TRBV3-1	TRBJ2-7	many	NA	TGTGCCAACAGCCTCGACAGCTACGAGCAGTACTTC	CANSLDSYEQYF
TRBV6-1	TRBJ2-1	few	NA	TGTGCCAGCAGTGAAATTCGCCTGTCCTACAATGAGCAGTTCTTC	CASSEIRLSYNEQFF
TRBV6-2/TRBV6-3	TRBJ2-3	NA	TRBD2	TGTGCCAGCAGTTGGCTAGCGGGGGGGCGCGGCACAGATACGCAGTATTTT	CASSWLAGGRGTDTQYF
TRBV6-5	TRBJ2-7	few	NA	TGTGCCAGCAGTTACTCCCTAAGCACTTCGGAGCAGTACTTC	CASSYSLSTSEQYF
TRBV15	TRBJ2-1	few	TRBD2	TGTGCCACCAGCTCCCGAGTAGCGGGGGAGCAGTTCTTC	CATSSRVAGEQFF
TRBV4-1	TRBJ1-1	once	NA	TGCGCCAGCAGCCAATTGCAGGACCCGAACACTGAAGCTTTCTTT	CASSQLQDPNTEAFF
TRBV11-3	TRBJ2-5	NA	NA	TGTGCCAGCAGTCTACAGGGAGGAGAAGAGACCCAGTACTTC	CASSLQGGEETQYF